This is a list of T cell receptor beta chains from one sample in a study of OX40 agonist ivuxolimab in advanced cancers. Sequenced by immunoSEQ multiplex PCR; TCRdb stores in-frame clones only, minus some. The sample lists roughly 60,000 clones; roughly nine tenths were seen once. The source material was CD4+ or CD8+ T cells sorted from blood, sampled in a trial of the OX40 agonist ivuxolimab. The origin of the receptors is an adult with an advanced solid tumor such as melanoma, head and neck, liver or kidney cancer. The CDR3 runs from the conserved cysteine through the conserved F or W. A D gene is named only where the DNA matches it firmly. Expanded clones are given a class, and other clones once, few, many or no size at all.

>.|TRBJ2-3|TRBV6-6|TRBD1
CASSRDRVADTQYF
TGTGCCAGCAGCAGGGACAGGGTTGCAGATACGCAGTATTTT
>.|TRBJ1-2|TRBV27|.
CASSTSGPHKGYTF
TGTGCCAGCAGTACCTCCGGGCCCCATAAGGGCTACACCTTC
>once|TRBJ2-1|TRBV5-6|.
CASSPSYNEQFF
TGTGCCAGCAGCCCCTCATACAATGAGCAGTTCTTC
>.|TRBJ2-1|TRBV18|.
CASSPDNEQFF
TGTGCCAGCTCACCGGACAATGAGCAGTTCTTC
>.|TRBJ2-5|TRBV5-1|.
CASREGGQETQYF
TGCGCCAGCAGAGAGGGCGGCCAAGAGACCCAGTACTTC
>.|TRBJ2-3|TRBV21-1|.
CASSLQGLAGVGTQYF
TGTGCCAGCAGCCTACAAGGACTAGCGGGAGTGGGTACGCAGTATTTT
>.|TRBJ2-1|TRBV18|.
CASSPPTGYNEQFF
TGTGCCAGCTCACCACCGACCGGGTACAATGAGCAGTTCTTC
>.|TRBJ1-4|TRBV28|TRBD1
CASRNQGAGEKLFF
TGTGCCAGCAGAAACCAGGGGGCTGGGGAAAAACTGTTTTTT
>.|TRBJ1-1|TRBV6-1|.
CASSGTVPNTEAFF
TGTGCCAGCAGTGGGACGGTGCCGAACACTGAAGCTTTCTTT
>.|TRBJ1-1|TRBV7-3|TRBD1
CASSLGTGTEAFF
TGTGCCAGCAGCTTAGGGACAGGGACTGAAGCTTTCTTT
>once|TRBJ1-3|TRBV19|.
CASRAHQVDTIYF
TGTGCCAGTAGAGCCCACCAAGTCGACACCATATATTTT
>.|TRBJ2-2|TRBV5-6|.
CASSLPPGSKVTGELFF
TGTGCCAGCAGCTTACCACCAGGGAGTAAGGTGACCGGGGAGCTGTTTTTT
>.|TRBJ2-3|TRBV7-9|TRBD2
CASSLGLAVQYF
TGTGCCAGCAGCTTAGGACTAGCGGTACAGTATTTT
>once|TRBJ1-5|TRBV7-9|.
CASSRGASNQPQHF
TGTGCCAGCAGCCGGGGGGCGAGCAATCAGCCCCAGCATTTT
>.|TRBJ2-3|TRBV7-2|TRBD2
CASSFSGRGVNTQYF
TGTGCCAGCAGCTTTAGCGGGAGGGGGGTGAATACGCAGTATTTT
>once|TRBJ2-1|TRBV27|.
CASSLSNEQFF
TGTGCCAGCAGTTTGAGCAATGAGCAGTTCTTC
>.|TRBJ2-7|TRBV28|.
CASSFIGKVSYEQYF
TGTGCCAGCAGTTTTATCGGTAAAGTCTCTTACGAGCAGTACTTC
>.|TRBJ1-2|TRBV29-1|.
CSVDLVHYGYTF
TGCAGCGTTGATTTGGTACACTATGGCTACACCTTC
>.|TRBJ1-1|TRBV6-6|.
CASSPEGGADTEAFF
TGTGCCAGCAGTCCCGAGGGGGGCGCGGACACTGAAGCTTTCTTT
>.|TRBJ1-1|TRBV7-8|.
CASSPQPGVTEAFF
TGTGCCAGCAGCCCGCAACCGGGAGTCACTGAAGCTTTCTTT
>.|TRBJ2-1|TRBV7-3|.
CASSLNPGEYNEQFF
TGTGCCAGCAGCTTAAACCCGGGAGAGTACAATGAGCAGTTCTTC
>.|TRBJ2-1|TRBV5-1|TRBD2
CASSAQGTSGNYNEQFF
TGCGCCAGCAGCGCCCAGGGGACTAGCGGGAACTACAATGAGCAGTTCTTC
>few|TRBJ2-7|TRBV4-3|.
CASSLWEGLEYEQYF
TGCGCCAGCAGCCTCTGGGAAGGTTTAGAGTACGAGCAGTACTTC
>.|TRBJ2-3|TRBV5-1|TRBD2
CASSTRTSGSPDTQYF
TGCGCCAGCAGCACCAGGACTAGCGGGAGCCCAGATACGCAGTATTTT
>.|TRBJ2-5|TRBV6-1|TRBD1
CASRTDRGHQETQYF
TGTGCCAGCAGAACAGACAGGGGGCATCAAGAGACCCAGTACTTC
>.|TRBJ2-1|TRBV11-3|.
CASRLGYSSYNEQFF
TGTGCCAGCAGGTTGGGGTATAGCTCCTACAATGAGCAGTTCTTC
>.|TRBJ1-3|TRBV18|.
CASSPDRNTIYF
TGTGCCAGCTCACCGGACAGAAACACCATATATTTT
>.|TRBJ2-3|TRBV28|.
CASSPPSGTDTQYF
TGTGCCAGCAGTCCCCCCTCAGGCACAGATACGCAGTATTTT
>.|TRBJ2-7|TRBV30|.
CAWSRSLVEQYF
TGTGCCTGGAGCCGTAGCTTAGTCGAGCAGTACTTC
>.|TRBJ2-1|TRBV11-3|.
CASSDLVGGPRAFF
TGTGCCAGCAGCGACTTGGTGGGGGGGCCCAGGGCCTTCTTC
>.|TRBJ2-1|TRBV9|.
CASSPRLVGEQFF
TGTGCCAGCAGCCCGAGACTAGTAGGTGAGCAGTTCTTC
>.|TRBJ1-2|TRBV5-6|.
CASSLGTEAWGYGYTF
TGTGCCAGCAGCTTGGGGACAGAAGCTTGGGGCTATGGCTACACCTTC
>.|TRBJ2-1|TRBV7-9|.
CASSLGGASPPLNEQFF
TGTGCCAGCAGCCTAGGAGGTGCTAGCCCACCTCTCAATGAGCAGTTCTTC
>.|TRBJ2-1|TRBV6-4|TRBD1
CASSVRGTGNNEQFF
TGTGCCAGCAGTGTACGAGGGACAGGGAACAATGAGCAGTTCTTC
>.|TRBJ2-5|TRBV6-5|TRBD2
CASTFAGVMGETQYF
TGTGCCAGCACCTTCGCGGGGGTTATGGGGGAGACCCAGTACTTC
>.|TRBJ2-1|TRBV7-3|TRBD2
CASSQGLAEEQFF
TGTGCCAGCAGCCAGGGACTAGCGGAAGAGCAGTTCTTC
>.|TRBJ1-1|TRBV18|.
CASSPPRTENTEAFF
TGTGCCAGCTCACCACCAAGGACAGAGAACACTGAAGCTTTCTTT